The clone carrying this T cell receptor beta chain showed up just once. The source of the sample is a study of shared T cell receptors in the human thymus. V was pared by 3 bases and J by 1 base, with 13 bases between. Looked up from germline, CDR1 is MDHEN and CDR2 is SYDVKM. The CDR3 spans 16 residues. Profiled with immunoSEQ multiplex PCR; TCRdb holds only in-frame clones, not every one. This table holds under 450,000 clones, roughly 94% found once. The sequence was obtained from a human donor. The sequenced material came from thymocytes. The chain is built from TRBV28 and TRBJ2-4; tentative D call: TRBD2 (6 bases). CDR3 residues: CASSFLTSMAKNIQYF. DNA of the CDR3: TGTGCCAGCAGTTTTCTTACTAGCATGGCCAAAAACATTCAGTACTTC.